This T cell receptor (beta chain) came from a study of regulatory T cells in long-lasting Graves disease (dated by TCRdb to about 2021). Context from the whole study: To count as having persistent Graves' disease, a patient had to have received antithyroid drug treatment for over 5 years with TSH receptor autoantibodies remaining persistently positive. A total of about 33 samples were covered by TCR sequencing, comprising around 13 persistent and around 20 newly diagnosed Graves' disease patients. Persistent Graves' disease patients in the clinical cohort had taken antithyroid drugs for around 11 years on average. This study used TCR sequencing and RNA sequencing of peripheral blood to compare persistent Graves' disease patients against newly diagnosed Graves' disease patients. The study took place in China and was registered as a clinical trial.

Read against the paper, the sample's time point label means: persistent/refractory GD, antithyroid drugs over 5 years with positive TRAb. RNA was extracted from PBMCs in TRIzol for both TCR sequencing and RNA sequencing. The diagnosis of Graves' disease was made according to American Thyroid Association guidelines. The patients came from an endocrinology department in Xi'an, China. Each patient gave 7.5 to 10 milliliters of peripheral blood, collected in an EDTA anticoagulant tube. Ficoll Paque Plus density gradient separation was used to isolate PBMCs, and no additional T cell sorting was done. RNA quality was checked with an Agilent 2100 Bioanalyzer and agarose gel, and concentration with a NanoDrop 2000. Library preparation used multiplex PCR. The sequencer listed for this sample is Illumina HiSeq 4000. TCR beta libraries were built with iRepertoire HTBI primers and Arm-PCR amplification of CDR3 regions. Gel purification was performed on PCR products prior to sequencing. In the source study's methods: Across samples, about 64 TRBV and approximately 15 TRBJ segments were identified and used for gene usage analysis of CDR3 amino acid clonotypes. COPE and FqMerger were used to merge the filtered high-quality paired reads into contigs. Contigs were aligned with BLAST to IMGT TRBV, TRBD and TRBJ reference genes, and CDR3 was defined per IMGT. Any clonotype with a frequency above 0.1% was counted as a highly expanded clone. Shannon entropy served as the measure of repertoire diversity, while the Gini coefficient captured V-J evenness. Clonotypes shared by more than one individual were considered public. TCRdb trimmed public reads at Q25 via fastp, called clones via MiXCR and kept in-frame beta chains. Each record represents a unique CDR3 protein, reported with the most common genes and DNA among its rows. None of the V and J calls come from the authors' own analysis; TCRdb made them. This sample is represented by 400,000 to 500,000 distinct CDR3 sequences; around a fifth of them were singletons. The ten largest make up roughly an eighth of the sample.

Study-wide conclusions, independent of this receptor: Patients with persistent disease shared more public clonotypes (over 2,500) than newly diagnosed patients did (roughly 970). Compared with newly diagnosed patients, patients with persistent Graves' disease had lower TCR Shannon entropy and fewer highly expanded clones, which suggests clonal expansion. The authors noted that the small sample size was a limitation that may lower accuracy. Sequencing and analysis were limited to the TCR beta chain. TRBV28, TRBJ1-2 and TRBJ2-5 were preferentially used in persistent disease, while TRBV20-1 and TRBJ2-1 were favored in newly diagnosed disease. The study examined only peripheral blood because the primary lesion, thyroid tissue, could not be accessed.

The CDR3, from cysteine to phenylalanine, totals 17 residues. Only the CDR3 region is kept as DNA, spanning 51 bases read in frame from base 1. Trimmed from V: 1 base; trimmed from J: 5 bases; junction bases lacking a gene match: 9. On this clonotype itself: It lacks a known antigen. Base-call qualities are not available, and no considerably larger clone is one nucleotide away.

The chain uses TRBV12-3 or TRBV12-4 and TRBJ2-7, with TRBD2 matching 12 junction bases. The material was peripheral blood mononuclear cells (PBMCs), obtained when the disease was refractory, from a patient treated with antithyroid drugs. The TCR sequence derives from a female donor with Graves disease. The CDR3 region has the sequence CASSLGGGTSGLNEQYF. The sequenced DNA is TGTGCCAGCAGTTTAGGAGGTGGGACTAGCGGGTTAAACGAGCAGTACTTC.